The count of the clone carrying this T cell receptor (beta chain) is one. In the original processing: How many nucleated cells were present was estimated from reference gene primer amplification. The data were produced by immunoSEQ multiplex PCR, yet TCRdb's version contains in-frame clones alone and is incomplete. The V and J calls and clone size are taken from that table; D and trimming were inferred from the DNA. The sample consists of 350,000 to 450,000 clones, 70% to 90% of them appearing once. V lost 1 base and J lost 3, with 6 bases in between. Germline V gene sequence: CDR1 LGHDT, CDR2 YNNKEL (reference sequence). The CDR3 spans 13 residues. The data are from a study of blood T cell repertoires in COVID-19. Study details: The cDNA or gDNA used as material had been derived from T cells, B-cell-depleted T cells, or PBMCs.

The clonotype originates from a woman aged 40-49 years with COVID-19, enrolled during active disease. The chain combines TRBV3-1 (or the pseudogene TRBV3-2) with TRBJ2-5; D is perhaps TRBD1 (5 bases). Sequenced: peripheral blood. The DNA for the CDR3 is TGTGCCAGCAGCCAAGGGGGCGAAGAGACCCAGTACTTC. Amino acids: CASSQGGEETQYF.